This T cell receptor (beta chain) was sequenced for a study of beta chain features in type 1 diabetes (dated by TCRdb to 2017 to 2018). About the study as a whole: Patients and healthy donors did not differ in mean age, gender distribution, total cell number or subset yield. The study compared the TCRB repertoires of sorted circulating CD4+ T cell subsets in recently diagnosed type 1 diabetes patients with those in matched healthy donors. A total of some 100,000,000 sorted cells were examined across all samples, and a strong correlation was observed between cell number per subset and RNA yield. Naive and central memory subsets were obtained from all 30 or so donors, but regulatory and stem cell-like memory subsets were isolated from only 8 patients and 8 healthy donors.

The V and J ends are trimmed by 2 bases and 6 bases, leaving 15 bases between them. CDR1 and CDR2 are drawn from the germline V gene (reference sequence): GTSNPN, SVGIG. The CDR3 holds 14 amino acids from the cysteine to the phenylalanine. The entry retains the CDR3 DNA only, 42 bases that are in frame from base 1. Each donor gave one peripheral blood draw, averaging roughly 100 mL, which was collected into heparinised tubes. A BD FACSAria II was used to sort naive, central memory, regulatory and stem cell-like memory CD4+ T cells with a panel that included CD45RO, CCR7, CD25, CD127, CD95 and CD27. Purity was above 95% for every sorted population. PBMCs were separated immediately by Lymphoprep density gradient centrifugation and were stained directly, without being cultured. Samples were stained and sorted in pairs, with one healthy donor and one patient per experiment, so that batch effects were minimized.

The entire amount of isolated RNA was reverse transcribed using the High Capacity cDNA Reverse Transcription Kit, so the sequenced TCRB transcripts were expressed ones. Naive, central memory and regulatory T cell samples underwent deep immunoSEQ sequencing, averaging around 3.9 million total reads per sample. Sorted cells were lysed in RLT buffer and RNA was extracted with DNase-treated RNeasy Micro or Mini kits, depending on cell number. Each cell subset was processed on its own to prevent cross-contamination, while patient and healthy donor samples were processed together. The immunoSEQ multiplex PCR was used to amplify TCRB sequences from cDNA, generating 87-bp fragments that spanned the CDR3 region. Sequencing of the amplicons was done on the Illumina HiSeq platform. The paper's data handling went like this. PCR bias was corrected computationally using synthetic template baselines, and reads within Hamming distance 2 were collapsed, with unmergeable singletons discarded. Reads were aligned to IMGT to assign V, D and J genes, CDR3 length, and insertions or deletions at six rearrangement sites. Within each subset, clonotype counts were normalized to the number of sorted cells before true diversity and Gini coefficients were calculated with the tcR R package. Repertoire sharing was quantified using the overlap coefficient calculated on TCRB nucleotide sequences. As a proxy for the pre-selection repertoire, out-of-frame TCRB sequences from naive cells were analyzed. TCRdb took this table from immuneACCESS and kept in-frame rearrangements with V and J called. Such tables lack part of the clones; where checked against another copy, unresolved V genes explain under half of the gap, and the rest is unexplained. From that table come the V and J calls and clone size; the DNA was used to work out D and trimming. The sample data list about 400,000 clones, and roughly 12% of these were observed just once. The biggest ten clones account for about 0.01% of the sample.

What the work shows at the level of the full study, not this receptor alone: Because cDNA was sequenced instead of genomic DNA, highly expressing activated cells could be over-represented, though the groups showed no difference in activation or CD3 levels. The naive, central memory and regulatory TCRB repertoires appeared to resemble one another more closely among patients than among healthy donors. Type 1 diabetes patients showed a moderate but significant shortening of TCRB CDR3 length in all four CD4+ subsets. Only small numbers of individuals were included in the HLA sub-analyses, which left unresolved whether HLA type had any influence on TCRB rearrangement. Shorter templates might be favored by PCR, yet because patient and control samples were amplified and corrected together, any such skew would affect both groups equally. At VDJ recombination sites, patients with type 1 diabetes made fewer insertions and deleted more nucleotides, a pattern implying thymic rearrangement abnormalities.

This clone was observed a few times. Its antigen is currently not known. The record has no base qualities; no much larger clone is one base away. This chain is built from TRBV30 and TRBJ2-3, with no confidently assigned D gene. Sample: naive CD4+ T cells from blood. The cell subset or site label on this specimen signifies: true naive CD4+ T cells. This TCR was recovered from a woman under 30 with type 1 diabetes. The CDR3 corresponds to CAWSTSGLADTQYF. The DNA reads TGTGCCTGGAGTACGTCAGGCTTGGCGGATACGCAGTATTTT.